This T cell receptor beta chain is from a study of cytomegalovirus exposure and HLA in healthy donors. Study-wide results and limits: Most observed TCR sequences were rare, whereas some public TCRs were detected in many donors.

A word on this clone: What it binds is not known.

Libraries were prepared by immunoSEQ multiplex PCR; TCRdb keeps only in-frame clonotypes and omits some of them. The sample has over 250,000 clones, 70% to 90% seen once. This receptor was obtained from a woman aged 18-35 years in good health and CMV-seronegative. Sequenced: PBMCs.

In DNA form, the CDR3 reads TGCGCCAGCAGCCAGGAGGGAGGATTCCCCACTGGGGCCAACGTCCTGACTTTC. Translated, it gives CASSQEGGFPTGANVLTF. V and J are TRBV4-3 and TRBJ2-6; TRBD2 is a possible D gene (6 bases). V was trimmed by 3 bases and J by 2 bases, leaving 17 bases between them. CDR3 length equals 18 residues. Germline V gives CDR1 LGHNA, CDR2 YSLEER.